Shown below are 23 T cell receptor beta chains from a single sample sequenced in a study of blood T cells in healthy people across ages. Then a second PCR, running roughly 7 to 11 cycles, was carried out with a sample-barcoded 5' primer and a J-beta primer mix. MiXCR, run by TCRdb on the 5' RACE reads, gives a single entry per CDR3 protein. The repertoire includes 1.5 million or so distinct CDR3 sequences, about 43% of them detected once, and 7.9% sits in the top ten. The sample taken for sequencing was blood. Source of these receptors: a woman in her late teens or twenties in good health.

The genes are TRBV6-6 and TRBJ2-2; unclear D gene. CDR3 length: 15 amino acids. Trimming took off 7 bases at V and 4 bases at J, with 16 bases between the two ends. Per germline, CDR1 MNHNY and CDR2 SVGAGI (reference sequence). The CDR3 loop is CASIPLGLGTGELFF. CDR3 DNA sequence: TGTGCCAGCATCCCCCTCGGGTTGGGCACCGGGGAGCTGTTTTTT.

This clonotype was counted at least ten times. V is TRBV7-2 and J is TRBJ2-1; 8 nucleotides line up with TRBD2. The CDR3 is 16 residues long. The germline V gene has CDR1 SGHTA and CDR2 FQGNSA. With V trimmed by 4 bases and J by 1 base, 6 bases remained unmatched. CDR3 loop: CASSSLSGGSYNEQFF. CDR3 nucleotide sequence: TGTGCCAGCAGCTCGTTGAGCGGGGGATCCTACAATGAGCAGTTCTTC.

CDR3 loop: CASSAAGIGHQPQHF. In DNA form, the CDR3 reads TGTGCCAGCAGTGCCGCAGGGATCGGGCATCAGCCCCAGCATTTT. The chain links TRBV6-1 to TRBJ1-5, with D tentatively TRBD1 (5 bases). V was trimmed by 4 bases and J by 5 bases, leaving 15 bases between them. This CDR3 is built from 15 residues. Germline CDR1 is MNHNS and CDR2 is SASEGT.

This rearrangement joins TRBV7-6 to TRBJ2-1; 9 nucleotides match TRBD1. V gave up 0 bases and J gave up 10 bases; unmatched junction bases: 13. There are 17 residues in the CDR3. Germline assignment: CDR1 SGHVS and CDR2 FNYEAQ. CDR3 residues: CASSLASGTGKVGEQFF. For the CDR3, the DNA is TGTGCCAGCAGCTTAGCTTCCGGGACAGGGAAGGTTGGCGAGCAGTTCTTC. Complete variable domain (other parts from reference TRBV7-6 and TRBJ2-1): GAGVSQSPRYKVTKRGQDVALRCDPISGHVSLYWYRQALGQGPEFLTYFNYEAQQDKSGLPNDRFSAERPEGSISTLTIQRTEQRDSAMYRCASSLASGTGKVGEQFFGPGTRLTVL.

This chain joins TRBV6-2 or TRBV6-3 and TRBJ2-5; 8 bases are a match to TRBD2. The CDR3 is 17 amino acids. Unmatched junction bases numbered 13, after V lost 6 bases and J lost 1 base. Germline V gene sequence: CDR1 MNHEY, CDR2 SVGEGT. CDR3 nucleotides: TGTGCCAGCAGAGCCACGACTAGCGCCGAGATCCAAGAGACCCAGTACTTC. Its protein product is CASRATTSAEIQETQYF.

The genes are TRBV20-1 and TRBJ1-1; 9 nucleotides match TRBD1. The CDR3 runs 14 residues. Germline V gives CDR1 DFQATT, CDR2 SNEGSKA (reference sequence). V lost 6 bases to trimming and J lost 0 bases; unmatched junction nucleotides: 5. CDR3 DNA: TGCAGTGCAAACAGGGGGCCTCTGAACACTGAAGCTTTCTTT. It translates to CSANRGPLNTEAFF.

This chain connects TRBV2 to TRBJ2-3; D unclear. The CDR3 has 14 amino acids. The ends were cut back, 7 bases at V and 3 bases at J, with 14 bases in the middle. Germline V gene sequence: CDR1 SNHLY, CDR2 FYNNEI. The chain's CDR3 is CASNARARTDTQYF. DNA of the CDR3: TGTGCCAGCAACGCACGGGCGAGGACAGATACGCAGTATTTT.

The chain uses TRBV5-1 and TRBJ2-3; possibly TRBD2 for D (6 bases). CDR1 and CDR2 from the germline V gene are SGHRS and YFSETQ. The CDR3 extends over 16 amino acids. The germline V and J ends were trimmed by 3 bases and 5 bases, with 19 bases remaining between them. CDR3 sequence: CASSYAGSAVKDTQYF. The CDR3 nucleotides are TGCGCCAGCAGCTATGCGGGATCAGCGGTCAAAGATACGCAGTATTTT.

J is TRBJ2-1 and V is TRBV20-1, with 16 nucleotides matching TRBD2. Germline values: CDR1 DFQATT, CDR2 SNEGSKA (reference sequence). This CDR3 has 15 residues. V shed 4 bases and J 6 bases; nucleotides not matched to a gene: 3. The CDR3 loop reads CSATGTSGRANEQFF. CDR3 DNA: TGCAGTGCTACCGGGACTAGCGGGAGGGCCAATGAGCAGTTCTTC.

The chain links TRBV18 to TRBJ1-4; TRBD1 might be the D (5 bases). Germline CDR1 reads KGHSH; CDR2 reads LQKENI. V dropped 3 bases and J dropped 8 bases, with 16 bases sitting between them. The CDR3 is made up of 15 amino acids. CDR3 DNA: TGTGCCAGCTCACCTCCTATGGGACGGCGGGAAAAACTGTTTTTT. Protein sequence: CASSPPMGRREKLFF.

V gene TRBV2 combines with J gene TRBJ1-4; no clear D. Germline V lookup: CDR1 SNHLY, CDR2 FYNNEI. The CDR3 loop spans 12 amino acids. V lost 10 bases to trimming and J lost 2 bases, with 8 bases between them. CDR3 sequence (DNA): TGTGCCACCGTCGTTACTAATGAAAAACTGTTTTTT. Translated, it gives CATVVTNEKLFF.

The chain joins TRBV9 to TRBJ2-5; D gene ambiguous. The V gene lost 3 bases and the J gene lost 2 bases, with 20 bases spanning the gap. CDR3 length: 17 amino acids. Germline CDR1 SGDLS, CDR2 YYNGEE. The CDR3 is CASSAQARQNLQETQYF. CDR3 DNA sequence: TGTGCCAGCAGCGCGCAGGCGAGACAAAACTTACAAGAGACCCAGTACTTC.

The chain combines TRBV3-1 with TRBJ2-1; TRBD2 matches at 8 bases. Germline CDR1 and CDR2: LGHDT and YNNKEL (reference sequence). This CDR3 contains 14 residues. The ends lost 5 bases at V and 10 bases at J; junction bases unmatched: 10. The CDR3 region is CASSLAGNSYEQFF. The DNA of the CDR3 is TGTGCCAGCAGCTTAGCGGGGAACTCCTACGAGCAGTTCTTC.

This rearrangement joins TRBV3-1 to TRBJ2-3, with D possibly matching TRBD2 (6 bases). The ends were cut back, 4 bases at V and 8 bases at J, with 10 bases in the middle. The germline CDR1 and CDR2 sequences are LGHDT and YNNKEL (reference sequence). This CDR3 is 12 amino acids long. The CDR3 reads CASSRLGGTQYF. CDR3 DNA sequence: TGTGCCAGCAGCCGCTTGGGAGGTACGCAGTATTTT.

V usage is TRBV30 and J usage is TRBJ2-7; D gene uncertain. Germline V lookup: CDR1 GTSNPN, CDR2 SVGIG (reference sequence). V shed 2 bases and J shed 2 bases, with 7 bases lying between them. CDR3 length: 12 amino acids. This CDR3 is CAWSLIAYEQYF. CDR3 coding DNA: TGTGCCTGGAGTTTAATTGCCTACGAGCAGTACTTC. Drawing the rest from reference TRBV30 and TRBJ2-7, the complete variable domain is SQTIHQWPATLVQPVGSPLSLECTVEGTSNPNLYWYRQAAGRGLQLLFYSVGIGQISSEVPQNLSASRPQDRQFILSSKKLLLSDSGFYLCAWSLIAYEQYFGPGTRLTVT.

The gene calls are TRBV7-9 and TRBJ1-5, with D hard to call. Germline V gene lookup returns CDR1 SEHNR and CDR2 FQNEAQ (reference sequence). This CDR3 is built from 14 residues. V lost 1 base to trimming and J lost 5 bases, with 9 bases between them. The CDR3 nucleotides read TGTGCCAGCAGCTTAGTGCGGGAGGATCAGCCCCAGCATTTT. Its protein is CASSLVREDQPQHF. The full variable domain, completed using reference TRBV7-9 and TRBJ1-5, is DTGVSQNPRHKITKRGQNVTFRCDPISEHNRLYWYRQTLGQGPEFLTYFQNEAQLEKSRLLSDRFSAERPKGSFSTLEIQRTEQGDSAMYLCASSLVREDQPQHFGDGTRLSIL.

The table lists this clonotype with a count of one. CDR3 DNA sequence: TGCAGCGTGTTGACCGGGACCTCTGGTCTCGAGCAGTACTTC. Translation gives CSVLTGTSGLEQYF. The chain carries TRBV29-1 and TRBJ2-7; perhaps D is TRBD1 or TRBD2 (5 bases each). V lost 6 bases and J lost 6, with 21 bases in between. The germline CDR1 and CDR2 sequences are SQVTM and ANQGSEA. This CDR3 region has 14 residues.

This clonotype was seen a few times. The chain has TRBV4-1 and TRBJ2-7; tentative D call: TRBD2 (6 bases). This CDR3 is 15 amino acids long. The V end was cut by 4 bases, the J end by 0 bases, with 13 bases between. Germline-derived CDR1 and CDR2 are MGHRA and YSYEKL. In DNA, the CDR3 is TGCGCCAGCAGCCGGGGGGTGACGAGCTCCTACGAGCAGTACTTC. Translation: CASSRGVTSSYEQYF.

A note on this clonotype: A much larger clonotype is one base distant, so this may be a read error. The chain is built from TRBV7-9 and TRBJ2-7; D is unclear. Germline values: CDR1 SEHNR, CDR2 FQNEAQ (reference sequence). Trimming removed 1 base from V and 4 bases from J, with 5 bases in between. The CDR3 is made up of 12 amino acids. The CDR3 loop is CASSLEWYEQYF. The CDR3 DNA follows: TGTGCCAGCAGCTTAGAGTGGTACGAGCAGTACTTC. Filled out from reference TRBV7-9 and TRBJ2-7, the complete variable domain reads DTGVSQNPRHKITKRGQNVTFRCDPISEHNRLYWYRQTLGQGPEFLTYFQNEAQLEKSRLLSDRFSAERPKGSFSTLEIQRTEQGDSAMYLCASSLEWYEQYFGPGTRLTVT.

V and J are TRBV2 and TRBJ2-1; no reliable D call. The end of the DNA is better explained by TRBJ2-7, so the J call may be wrong. The CDR3 covers 15 residues. Germline CDR1 SNHLY, CDR2 FYNNEI. The DNA of the CDR3 is TGTGCCAGCAGTGAACTCTCGGTCCTCTACAATGAGCAGTACTTC. This gives the protein CASSELSVLYNEQYF.

The genes are TRBV5-1 and TRBJ2-1; no reliable D call. The CDR3 runs 14 residues. V dropped 0 bases and J dropped 2 bases, with 6 bases sitting between them. Germline-derived CDR1 and CDR2 are SGHRS and YFSETQ. For the CDR3, the DNA is TGCGCCAGCAGCTTGGAAAAAACCTACAATGAGCAGTTCTTC. Amino acids: CASSLEKTYNEQFF. The whole variable domain, remainder taken from reference TRBV5-1 and TRBJ2-1, is KAGVTQTPRYLIKTRGQQVTLSCSPISGHRSVSWYQQTPGQGLQFLFEYFSETQRNKGNFPGRFSGRQFSNSRSEMNVSTLELGDSALYLCASSLEKTYNEQFFGPGTRLTVL.

The chain joins TRBV28 to TRBJ2-5, with a tentative D call TRBD1 (5 bases). This CDR3 region has 14 residues. CDR1 and CDR2 from the germline V gene are MDHEN and SYDVKM. Trimming stripped 4 bases from V and 4 bases from J, with 13 bases between. CDR3 sequence (DNA): TGTGCCAGCAGTTCCTCCAGGGTTAGAGAGACCCAGTACTTC. Its protein product is CASSSSRVRETQYF.

This clonotype was seen a handful of times. The genes are TRBV7-2 and TRBJ2-1, with 7 bases matching TRBD2. V was pared by 4 bases and J by 0 bases, with 3 bases of the junction left unmatched. Germline loops: CDR1 SGHTA, CDR2 FQGNSA. There are 15 residues in the CDR3. The CDR3 DNA sequence: TGTGCCAGCAGCTGGAGCGGGATCTCCTACAATGAGCAGTTCTTC. Protein sequence: CASSWSGISYNEQFF.